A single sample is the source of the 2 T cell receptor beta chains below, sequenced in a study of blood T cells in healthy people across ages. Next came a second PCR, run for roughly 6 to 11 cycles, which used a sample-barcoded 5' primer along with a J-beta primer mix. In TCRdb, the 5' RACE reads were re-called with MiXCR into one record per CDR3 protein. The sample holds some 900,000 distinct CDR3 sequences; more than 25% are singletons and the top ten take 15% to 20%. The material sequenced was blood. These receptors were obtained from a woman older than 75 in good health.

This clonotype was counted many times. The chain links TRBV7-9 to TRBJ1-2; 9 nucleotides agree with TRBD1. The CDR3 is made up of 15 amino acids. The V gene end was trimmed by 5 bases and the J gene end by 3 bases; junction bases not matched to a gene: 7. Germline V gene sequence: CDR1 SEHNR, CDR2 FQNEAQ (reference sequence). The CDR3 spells CASSQTGGADYGYTF. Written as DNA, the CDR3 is TGTGCCAGCAGCCAAACAGGGGGCGCGGACTATGGCTACACCTTC. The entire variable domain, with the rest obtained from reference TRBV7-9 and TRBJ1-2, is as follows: DTGVSQNPRHKITKRGQNVTFRCDPISEHNRLYWYRQTLGQGPEFLTYFQNEAQLEKSRLLSDRFSAERPKGSFSTLEIQRTEQGDSAMYLCASSQTGGADYGYTFGSGTRLTVV.

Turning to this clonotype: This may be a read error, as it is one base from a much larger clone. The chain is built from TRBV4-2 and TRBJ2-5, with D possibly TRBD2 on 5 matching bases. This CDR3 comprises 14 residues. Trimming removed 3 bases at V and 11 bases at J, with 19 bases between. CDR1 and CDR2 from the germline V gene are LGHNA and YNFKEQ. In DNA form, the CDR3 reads TGTGCCAGCAGCCAGACTTCAGAGGTATGGGAGCAGTACTTC. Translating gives CASSQTSEVWEQYF.